This T cell receptor (beta chain) was recorded in a study of shared clonotypes between healthy human individuals. Study as a whole: Per donor, three plates held CD4 naive cells, three held CD4 memory, two held CD8 naive and one held CD8 memory. Study-wide findings and caveats: Estimated clonotype richness was generally higher in naive than memory subsets. The four-donor shared clonotypes exceeded non-shared clonotypes in generation probability, with non-shared ones scoring lower.

TCRdb's copy holds only in-frame clones and misses some; the assay was immunoSEQ multiplex PCR. The sample includes 1,500,000 or so clones, 98% of them seen just once. The CDR3 extends over 15 amino acids. Unmatched junction bases numbered 7, after V lost 2 bases and J lost 5 bases. The germline gives CDR1 SGHRS, CDR2 YFSETQ. To note about this clone: No antigen is known for it.

Material: naive CD4+ T cells sorted from blood. Subset defined: CD45RA+ positively selected. The source is a man aged 25-45 years in good health. The rearrangement joins TRBV5-1 to TRBJ2-5, with 9 bases lining up with TRBD1. The CDR3, as DNA: TGCGCCAGCAGCTTCCGACAGGGGACAGGGGAGACCCAGTACTTC. Protein: CASSFRQGTGETQYF. Based on the CDR3 plus reference TRBV5-1 and TRBJ2-5, the full variable domain is KAGVTQTPRYLIKTRGQQVTLSCSPISGHRSVSWYQQTPGQGLQFLFEYFSETQRNKGNFPGRFSGRQFSNSRSEMNVSTLELGDSALYLCASSFRQGTGETQYFGPGTRLLVL.